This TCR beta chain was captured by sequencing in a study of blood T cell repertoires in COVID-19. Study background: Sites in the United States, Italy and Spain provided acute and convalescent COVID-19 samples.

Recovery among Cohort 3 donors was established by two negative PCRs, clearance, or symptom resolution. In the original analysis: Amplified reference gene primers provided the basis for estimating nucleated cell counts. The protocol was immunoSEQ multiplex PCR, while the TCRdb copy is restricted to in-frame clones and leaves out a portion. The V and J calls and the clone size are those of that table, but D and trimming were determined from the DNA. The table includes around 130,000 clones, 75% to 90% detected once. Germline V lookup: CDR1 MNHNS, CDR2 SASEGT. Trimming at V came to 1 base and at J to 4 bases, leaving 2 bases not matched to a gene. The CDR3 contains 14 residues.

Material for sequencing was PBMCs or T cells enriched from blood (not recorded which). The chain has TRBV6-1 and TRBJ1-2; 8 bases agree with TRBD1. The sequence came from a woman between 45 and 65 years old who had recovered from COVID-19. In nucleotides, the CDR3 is TGTGCCAGCAGTGAAGGACAGGGGCCCTATGGCTACACCTTC. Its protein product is CASSEGQGPYGYTF.